The following is a T cell receptor beta chain sequence with its context. This clonotype was seen at least ten times. The target of this receptor is not known. No base quality information exists; no much larger clone differs at one position. Read against the paper, the sample's time point label means: patch test 1, 2 weeks after DPC sensitization. This sample's treatment or condition label indicates: therapeutic diphenylcyclopropenone sensitization with weekly scalp DPC. At each patch-test visit, blood was drawn before the patch test was applied. To be eligible, patients had to be aged 18 to 70, diagnosed with alopecia and judged suitable for DPC therapy, while pregnant patients were excluded. Unfractionated whole blood was collected in Tempus Blood RNA tubes, and total RNA was extracted from that blood. The sample originates from a study of human T cells and chemical hapten exposure (dated by TCRdb to the early 2020s). As for the study more broadly: For sensitization, 2% DPC in acetone was applied to a roughly 2 cm by roughly 2 cm area of upper inner arm skin. Patient blood was sampled pre-sensitization (week 0) and at 2, 6 and about 24 weeks after DPC sensitization. Weekly therapeutic DPC doses were additionally applied to the scalp of patients throughout the roughly 23-week study period. Patch testing was performed on the upper back with Finn chambers containing 0.01% DPC, and the patch tests were scored after 6 days according to International Contact Dermatitis Research Group standards. Libraries were combined into a pool for sequencing, and differences in TCR yield between samples came mainly from small differences in library volumes within the pool. The patient cohort, mostly female, included alopecia areata with under or over 50% scalp involvement, alopecia totalis and alopecia universalis. About 30 alopecia patients provided blood for TCR sequencing at one to four time points (pre-sensitization, 2, 6 and 24 weeks). The study tracked peripheral blood TCR repertoire changes in vivo during primary and secondary sensitization to the hapten diphenylcyclopropenone (DPC) in alopecia patients.

From the cysteine up to the phenylalanine, the CDR3 has a length of 14 residues. This entry keeps only the CDR3 DNA: 42 bases, framed from base 1. As encoded in the germline V gene (reference sequence), CDR1 is LGHDT while CDR2 is YNNKEL. V and J are truncated by 4 bases and 3 bases respectively, leaving an intervening sequence of 12 bases. Broader findings and caveats from the paper: The number of TCRs above 1 in 1000 frequency did not change with DPC sensitization; there was no evidence of global repertoire structure alterations. After repeated subsampling, changes were observed in the strength of the expansion versus patch-test correlation and in the threshold at which the correlation became significant. All patients had alopecia, a presumed autoimmune disease, so their immune response might differ from that of healthy individuals. Patch test score correlated positively with the number of PT1 expanded TCRs, reaching significance at thresholds 8, 16 and 32 but not at 4. Significantly more large CDR3 similarity clusters were formed by expanded TCRs than by pre-sensitization or healthy control sets, consistent with antigen-driven responses.

Library generation was performed with RACE. The run used a NextSeq 500. During library preparation, unique molecular identifiers were attached to individual cDNA molecules so that TCRs could be counted quantitatively and reproducibly. Each blood RNA sample was used to sequence both TCR alpha and TCR beta chains. Regarding the original processing steps: Samples had a median of roughly 87,000 TCRs, with a range from roughly 23,224 to 750,000. The Decombinator software suite was used to annotate the V, J and CDR3 of the TCR reads. Every sample was subsampled to the same number of TCRs (28,000) for the PS versus PT1 abundance plots. Expanded TCRs were defined as absent before sensitization and observed at least eight times at the 2-week time point. Starting from the raw public reads, TCRdb applied fastp trimming at Q25, assembled clones with MiXCR and retained in-frame beta chains. Rows with a matching CDR3 protein are joined into one entry that keeps the most common DNA and genes. None of the V and J calls come from the authors' own analysis; TCRdb made them. The sample table contains 80,000 to 100,000 distinct CDR3 sequences; only one count was recorded for roughly 7.6% of them. The biggest ten clones account for roughly 1.6% of the sample.

The sequence was collected from a woman younger than 45 with alopecia areata. Some clones in this sample may be carry-over from other donors' samples. Rearrangement joined TRBV3-1 to TRBJ1-2; TRBD1 is a weak D gene call, 6 bases matching. The material sequenced was whole blood, taken in connection with sensitization to the hapten diphenylcyclopropenone (DPC). The DNA sequence is TGTGCCAGCAGCCGATTACAGGGCCACTATGGCTACACCTTC. Its protein is CASSRLQGHYGYTF.